Listed below are T cell receptor beta chains from one sample, sequenced in a study of blood T cell repertoires in COVID-19. The method was immunoSEQ multiplex PCR; TCRdb's version includes in-frame clones alone and lacks a portion of them. The repertoire includes a few hundred thousand clones, around 84% of them detected once, and about 2.3% sits in the top ten. Specimen: peripheral blood. These receptors were taken from a man aged 35 to 55 who had recovered from COVID-19. CDR3s include the opening cysteine and the closing phenylalanine or tryptophan.

>TRBV7-2|TRBJ1-2|15
CASSLGQMGLYGYTF
>TRBV5-1|TRBJ2-3|15
CASSLAPGGTDTQYF
>TRBV19|TRBJ2-4|14
CASSIRGRQNIQYF
>TRBV5-1|TRBJ1-2|15
CASSLGGQAPYGYTF
>TRBV18|TRBJ2-7|17
CASSPSGTGTGGSEQYF
>TRBV4-3|TRBJ1-6|15
CASSQTGTGYSPLHF
>TRBV6-5|TRBJ1-1|15
CASSPGTGGDTEAFF
>TRBV5-1|TRBJ2-2|14
CASSLGLSIGELFF
>TRBV29-1|TRBJ2-3|10
CSVDAGTQYF
>TRBV5-4|TRBJ2-7|15
CASSLPRASSYEQYF
>TRBV19|TRBJ2-2|16
CASSSRTERAPGELFF
>TRBV25-1|TRBJ2-2|15
CASSDFTVDTGELFF
>TRBV6-5|TRBJ2-5|13
CASRIQGGETQYF
>TRBV19|TRBJ2-7|14
CASSPRGTFDEQYF
>TRBV6-5|TRBJ1-1|15
CASSYGGQGITEAFF
>TRBV7-2|TRBJ2-2|14
CASSSRLATGELFF
>TRBV30|TRBJ2-7|16
CAWSVPSEGFSYEQYF
>TRBV10-2|TRBJ1-2|13
CASRGGVGYGYTF